The subject of this entry is one T cell receptor (beta chain). The entry originates in a study of cytomegalovirus exposure and HLA in healthy donors. TCRdb's table, derived via immunoSEQ multiplex PCR, lists solely in-frame clones and lacks some. The data contain about 240,000 clones, about 87% of them singletons. CDR3 length: 13 residues. Germline CDR1 and CDR2: SGHTA and FQGNSA. V was clipped by 5 bases and J by 8 bases, with 13 bases between them. The validation cohort, a group of 120 subjects, included the donors and was separate from the roughly 670-subject first cohort. The specimen sequenced was PBMCs. This clonotype originated in a man between 18 and 35 years old in good health and CMV-seronegative. V gene TRBV7-2 combines with J gene TRBJ2-1; no definite D call. In DNA, the CDR3 is TGTGCCAGCAGCACTCTAGGCTTGGATGAGCAGTTCTTC. Its translation: CASSTLGLDEQFF.